Presented here are 28 T cell receptor beta chains from one specimen sequenced in a study of OX40 agonist ivuxolimab in advanced cancers. Only in-frame clones appear in the TCRdb table, and some are missing; sequencing was by immunoSEQ multiplex PCR. The sample shows roughly 48,000 clones, approximately 87% of them seen only once. Sample: CD4+ or CD8+ T cells sorted from blood, taken in a trial of the OX40 agonist ivuxolimab. The receptors come from an adult with an advanced solid tumor such as melanoma, head and neck, liver or kidney cancer.

The chain is built from TRBV5-8 and TRBJ2-2; a possible D gene is TRBD2 (5 bases). V was shortened by 3 bases and J by 3 bases, with 9 bases between the two germline ends. CDR1 SGHTS and CDR2 YDEGEE come from the germline V gene. The CDR3 covers 14 residues. This CDR3 reads CASSSGIYTGELFF. For the CDR3, the DNA is TGTGCCAGCAGCTCCGGGATCTACACCGGGGAGCTGTTTTTT.

The chain's CDR3 is CSVFTGVTGELFF. The DNA for the CDR3 is TGCAGCGTTTTTACAGGGGTTACCGGGGAGCTGTTTTTT. J is TRBJ2-2 and V is TRBV29-1; 7 nucleotides match TRBD1. V gave up 5 bases and J gave up 5 bases; unmatched junction bases: 5. This CDR3 is 13 amino acids long. Looked up from germline, CDR1 is SQVTM and CDR2 is ANQGSEA.

The rearrangement uses TRBV6-6 and TRBJ1-3; D perhaps matches TRBD1 (5 bases). CDR1 and CDR2 (germline): MNHNY, SVGAGI (reference sequence). Trimming stripped 9 bases from V and 3 bases from J, with 15 bases between. CDR3 length equals 14 residues. The CDR3 nucleotides read TGTGCCAGTTCGATCTGGGGCGGTGGAAACACCATATATTTT. It specifies CASSIWGGGNTIYF.

The chain links TRBV7-6 to TRBJ1-3; D possibly corresponds to TRBD1 (5 bases). Between the trimmed V and J ends, which lost 7 bases and 2 bases, there was a span of 12 bases. The CDR3 runs 14 residues. Germline V gene data show CDR1 as SGHVS and CDR2 as FNYEAQ. The CDR3 sequence: CASTPGTAGNTIYF. In DNA form, the CDR3 reads TGTGCCAGCACCCCGGGGACCGCTGGAAACACCATATATTTT.

The chain joins TRBV16 to TRBJ1-4, with TRBD1 matching over 7 bases. The CDR3 is 16 residues long. Germline V gene sequence: CDR1 KGHSY, CDR2 FQNENV. V dropped 4 bases and J dropped 3; count of bases not matched to a gene: 8. DNA of the CDR3: TGTGCCAGCAGCCCGACAGGGATCGCTTCTAATGAAAAACTGTTTTTT. Residues: CASSPTGIASNEKLFF.

The V call is TRBV9, the J call TRBJ2-1; TRBD2 agrees at 7 bases. The germline V gene has CDR1 SGDLS and CDR2 YYNGEE. V trimming: 0 bases; J trimming: 8 bases; junction bases outside the gene matches: 8. The CDR3 length is 15 residues. CDR3 sequence reads: CASSVGGRGDDEQFF. The CDR3, as DNA: TGTGCCAGCAGCGTAGGCGGGAGAGGGGACGATGAGCAGTTCTTC.

The gene calls are TRBV6-5 and TRBJ2-1, with TRBD1 as a possible D gene (6 bases). V was trimmed by 7 bases and J by 9 bases, leaving 19 bases between them. This CDR3 has 14 residues. Germline CDR1 MNHEY, CDR2 SVGAGI. CDR3 in DNA: TGTGCCAGCACCGACCCCGAAGGGACAAGTGAGCAGTTCTTC. This encodes CASTDPEGTSEQFF.

The chain employs TRBV7-9 and TRBJ2-7, with 8 positions matching TRBD2. V was pared by 4 bases and J by 1 base, with 9 bases of the junction left unmatched. CDR3 size: 16 residues. Germline V lookup: CDR1 SEHNR, CDR2 FQNEAQ (reference sequence). The CDR3 region is CASSYPTSGLSYEQYF. CDR3 bases: TGTGCCAGCAGCTACCCCACTAGCGGACTTTCCTACGAGCAGTACTTC. The full variable domain, its missing parts supplied by reference TRBV7-9 and TRBJ2-7, is DTGVSQNPRHKITKRGQNVTFRCDPISEHNRLYWYRQTLGQGPEFLTYFQNEAQLEKSRLLSDRFSAERPKGSFSTLEIQRTEQGDSAMYLCASSYPTSGLSYEQYFGPGTRLTVT.

The chain couples TRBV11-2 to TRBJ2-7; D perhaps matches TRBD1 (5 bases). CDR1 SGHAT and CDR2 FQNNGV come from the germline V gene. The V gene lost 2 bases and the J gene lost 3 bases, with 11 bases spanning the gap. The CDR3 sequence is 14 residues long. The CDR3 bases are TGTGCCAGCAGCTTAACCCTACAGGACTACGAGCAGTACTTC. Translation: CASSLTLQDYEQYF.

This rearrangement joins TRBV19 to TRBJ2-5; 10 bases are shared with TRBD1. Trimming cost V 4 bases and J 4 bases; bases outside gene matches: 6. This CDR3 region has 15 residues. From germline, CDR1 is LNHDA and CDR2 SQIVND (reference sequence). CDR3 sequence: CASSTPDRGRETQYF. The CDR3 nucleotides read TGTGCCAGTAGTACCCCGGACAGGGGGAGAGAGACCCAGTACTTC.

This chain connects TRBV5-1 to TRBJ2-1; D might be TRBD2 (6 bases). V lost 0 bases and J lost 4, with 11 bases in between. The CDR3 totals 15 residues. The germline gives CDR1 SGHRS, CDR2 YFSETQ. The CDR3 region has the DNA TGCGCCAGCAGCTTGGCTGCGGGGCCGTACAATGAGCAGTTCTTC. Its protein is CASSLAAGPYNEQFF.

This clone was recorded once. The chain couples TRBV14 to TRBJ2-7; TRBD2 aligns across 10 bases. Losses at the gene ends were 1 base for V and 4 bases for J; bases not matched to a gene: 10. This CDR3 is 17 amino acids long. The V gene's germline CDR1 is SGHDN and CDR2 FVKESK. The CDR3 region is CASSQGPRASGRYEQYF. Here the CDR3 DNA reads TGTGCCAGCAGCCAAGGACCCCGGGCTAGCGGGAGATACGAGCAGTACTTC.

The rearrangement links TRBV6-1 to TRBJ1-2; D is ambiguous. This CDR3 spans 17 amino acids. In germline, CDR1 is MNHNS, CDR2 SASEGT. Trimming stripped 3 bases from V and 6 bases from J, with 23 bases between. The CDR3 sequence is CASSDRRFPGRGDGYTF. CDR3 sequence (DNA): TGTGCCAGCAGTGACAGAAGGTTCCCCGGCCGCGGTGATGGCTACACCTTC.

The chain combines TRBV4-2 with TRBJ1-1, with a tentative D call TRBD1 (5 bases). The V end lost 4 bases, the J end lost 4 bases, and 16 bases lay between the germline ends. CDR1 LGHNA and CDR2 YNFKEQ come from the germline V gene. CDR3 length equals 15 residues. CDR3 nucleotides: TGTGCCAGCAGCCTAGAGGGACCCCAGGTCACTGAAGCTTTCTTT. Encoded protein: CASSLEGPQVTEAFF.

J is TRBJ2-7 and V is TRBV27; D may be TRBD2 (6 bases). The CDR3 has 14 residues. The V gene lost 0 bases and the J gene lost 3 bases, with 9 bases spanning the gap. The germline V gene has CDR1 MNHEY and CDR2 SMNVEV (reference sequence). For the CDR3, the DNA is TGTGCCAGCAGTTTATCGGAGGGAATCTACGAGCAGTACTTC. It encodes CASSLSEGIYEQYF.

In this sample, this clone is medium-sized. The chain is built from TRBV5-6 and TRBJ1-5; unclear D gene. The V end lost 4 bases, the J end lost 0 bases, and 8 bases lay between the germline ends. CDR3 length: 14 residues. Looked up from germline, CDR1 is SGHDT and CDR2 is YYEEEE. CDR3 amino acids: CASSQLDSNQPQHF. DNA for the CDR3: TGTGCCAGCAGCCAGCTCGATAGCAATCAGCCCCAGCATTTT.

The chain joins TRBV6-5 to TRBJ2-1; TRBD2 matches 7 bases. Germline loops: CDR1 MNHEY, CDR2 SVGAGI. The CDR3 sequence is 15 residues long. The V and J ends lost 6 bases and 3 bases, in that order; junction bases with no gene match: 8. CDR3: CASRITGGNYNEQFF. In DNA form, the CDR3 reads TGTGCCAGCAGAATAACGGGGGGTAACTACAATGAGCAGTTCTTC.

This sequence joins TRBV7-3 and TRBJ2-1; TRBD1 is a possible D gene (5 bases). The V end lost 3 bases, the J end lost 6 bases, and 6 bases lay between the germline ends. The CDR3 extends over 12 amino acids. Germline-derived CDR1 and CDR2 are SGHTA and FQGTGA. The CDR3 here is CASSFTGNEQFF. In DNA form, the CDR3 reads TGTGCCAGCAGCTTCACAGGCAATGAGCAGTTCTTC.

Details on this clone: A junction boundary mismatches the germline segment, possibly from a read error. The chain uses TRBV13 and TRBJ1-2; D remains unclear. Germline loops: CDR1 PRHDT, CDR2 FYEKMQ (reference sequence). This CDR3 comprises 15 residues. The CDR3 protein is CASSQPRLRFWGYTF. The CDR3 DNA reads as TGCGCCAGCAGCCAACCCAGGCTTAGATTCTGGGGCTACACCTTC.

The V call is TRBV27, the J call TRBJ2-2; TRBD2 might be the D (7 bases). The CDR3 contains 16 residues. Germline V gene lookup returns CDR1 MNHEY and CDR2 SMNVEV (reference sequence). V dropped 5 bases and J dropped 4 bases, with 17 bases sitting between them. This CDR3 reads CASSPPTRGATGELFF. Written as DNA, the CDR3 is TGTGCCAGCAGTCCCCCTACCCGGGGGGCCACCGGGGAGCTGTTTTTT.

The chain has TRBV7-6 and TRBJ1-1; D call uncertain. Germline values: CDR1 SGHVS, CDR2 FNYEAQ. This CDR3 spans 15 amino acids. Trimming shortened V by 3 bases and J by 0 bases, and 11 bases separated the two germline ends. The CDR3 DNA follows: TGTGCCAGCAGCTTTCTGAGAGACTTGAACACTGAAGCTTTCTTT. Its translation: CASSFLRDLNTEAFF.

The rearrangement uses TRBV9 and TRBJ1-1; D might be TRBD1 (5 bases). Trimming stripped 3 bases from V and 5 bases from J, with 11 bases between. CDR1 and CDR2 from the germline V gene are SGDLS and YYNGEE. The CDR3 is made up of 13 amino acids. The CDR3 DNA follows: TGTGCCAGCAGCGGCGCGGGGGGAACTGAAGCTTTCTTT. Protein: CASSGAGGTEAFF.

The chain recombines TRBV19 with TRBJ2-7; 11 positions agree with TRBD1. The J segment lost 2 bases and the V segment lost 7 bases, leaving 7 bases of the junction unmatched. The CDR3 totals 15 residues. CDR1 and CDR2 (germline): LNHDA, SQIVND (reference sequence). The CDR3 DNA sequence: TGTGCCAGTATGCCCCAGGGACAGGGGGCCTACGAGCAGTACTTC. It specifies CASMPQGQGAYEQYF. Looking up the rest from reference TRBV19 and TRBJ2-7 gives the full variable domain: DGGITQSPKYLFRKEGQNVTLSCEQNLNHDAMYWYRQDPGQGLRLIYYSQIVNDFQKGDIAEGYSVSREKKESFPLTVTSAQKNPTAFYLCASMPQGQGAYEQYFGPGTRLTVT.

The chain links TRBV4-1 to TRBJ2-7; 8 bases are a match to TRBD1. The CDR3 contains 14 residues. V was pared by 3 bases and J by 2 bases, with 3 bases of the junction left unmatched. Germline values: CDR1 MGHRA, CDR2 YSYEKL. Here the CDR3 reads CASSQTGDPYEQYF. CDR3 bases: TGCGCCAGCAGCCAGACAGGGGACCCCTACGAGCAGTACTTC.

This clone appeared once. The chain uses TRBV30 and TRBJ1-2; D remains unclear. V gave up 4 bases and J gave up 5 bases, with 14 bases separating them. The CDR3 spans 13 residues. Germline V CDR1 and CDR2: GTSNPN, SVGIG (reference sequence). CDR3 residues: CAWNPALSYGYTF. The CDR3 DNA reads as TGTGCCTGGAACCCCGCCCTTTCGTATGGCTACACCTTC. The full variable domain, completed using reference TRBV30 and TRBJ1-2, is SQTIHQWPATLVQPVGSPLSLECTVEGTSNPNLYWYRQAAGRGLQLLFYSVGIGQISSEVPQNLSASRPQDRQFILSSKKLLLSDSGFYLCAWNPALSYGYTFGSGTRLTVV.

The chain links TRBV4-3 to TRBJ2-7; D might be TRBD2 (5 bases). V gave up 3 bases and J gave up 4 bases, with 10 bases separating them. CDR1 and CDR2 (germline): LGHNA, YSLEER. This CDR3 is 13 amino acids long. This CDR3 is CASSHHGEYEQYF. The CDR3 region has the DNA TGCGCCAGCAGCCACCACGGGGAGTACGAGCAGTACTTC.

The chain is built from TRBV27 and TRBJ2-2; possibly TRBD1 for D (5 bases). V was shortened by 2 bases and J by 3 bases, with 16 bases between the two germline ends. CDR1 and CDR2 from the germline V gene are MNHEY and SMNVEV (reference sequence). CDR3 length: 17 residues. The CDR3 spells CASSLLRQQGDTGELFF. CDR3 DNA: TGTGCCAGCAGTTTACTCCGACAACAAGGGGACACCGGGGAGCTGTTTTTT.

The rearrangement uses TRBV11-3 and TRBJ2-7; 10 bases map to TRBD1. The CDR3 covers 14 residues. Trimming took 6 bases from V and 6 from J; bases not matched to a gene: 8. CDR1 is SGHNT and CDR2 is YENEEA in the germline V gene. This CDR3 is CASRPRDRGREQYF. The CDR3 region has the DNA TGTGCCAGCAGGCCCCGGGACAGGGGCCGCGAGCAGTACTTC.